Listed below are T cell receptor beta chains from one sample, sequenced in a study of blood T cell repertoires in COVID-19. Produced via immunoSEQ multiplex PCR; TCRdb's table is partial and in-frame only. The profile shows about 230,000 clones, approximately 90% of them singletons. Sequencing was done on a sample of peripheral blood. Receptors were obtained from a man between 50 and 59 years old with COVID-19, enrolled during active disease. CDR3s include the opening cysteine and the closing phenylalanine or tryptophan. The D gene is left open where the match is weak. The size entry is marked missing in some rows and otherwise reads once, few, many or a size class.

v_gene: TRBV7-2
d_gene: NA
j_gene: TRBJ2-1
abundance: NA
CDR3aa: CASSLGTPRLNNEQFF
CDR3nt: TGTGCCAGCAGCTTAGGGACTCCCCGCCTTAACAATGAGCAGTTCTTC

v_gene: TRBV28
d_gene: TRBD1
j_gene: TRBJ1-2
abundance: once
CDR3aa: CASSLPIGQGVHGYTF
CDR3nt: TGTGCCAGCAGTTTACCTATCGGACAGGGTGTTCATGGCTACACCTTC

v_gene: TRBV4-3
d_gene: NA
j_gene: TRBJ2-3
abundance: NA
CDR3aa: CASSQGPGDGMNTQYF
CDR3nt: TGCGCCAGCAGCCAAGGCCCCGGGGATGGGATGAATACGCAGTATTTT

v_gene: TRBV5-1
d_gene: NA
j_gene: TRBJ2-1
abundance: NA
CDR3aa: CASSLSGPSSYNEQFF
CDR3nt: TGCGCCAGCAGCTTGTCAGGCCCCAGCTCCTACAATGAGCAGTTCTTC

v_gene: TRBV4-1
d_gene: TRBD1
j_gene: TRBJ2-1
abundance: NA
CDR3aa: CASSQERDSYNEQFF
CDR3nt: TGCGCCAGCAGCCAAGAGAGGGACAGCTACAATGAGCAGTTCTTC

v_gene: TRBV7-2
d_gene: TRBD1
j_gene: TRBJ1-5
abundance: NA
CDR3aa: CASSLRDSDQPQHF
CDR3nt: TGTGCCAGCAGCTTAAGGGACAGCGATCAGCCCCAGCATTTT

v_gene: TRBV5-8
d_gene: NA
j_gene: TRBJ2-3
abundance: NA
CDR3aa: CASSLGDGGSPDTQYF
CDR3nt: TGTGCCAGCAGCTTGGGAGATGGAGGGAGTCCAGATACGCAGTATTTT

v_gene: TRBV6-5
d_gene: NA
j_gene: TRBJ2-5
abundance: many
CDR3aa: CASSSGDWGGETQYF
CDR3nt: TGTGCCAGCAGCTCCGGGGACTGGGGCGGAGAGACCCAGTACTTC

v_gene: TRBV15
d_gene: NA
j_gene: TRBJ1-2
abundance: once
CDR3aa: CATSRASGGGDYGYTF
CDR3nt: TGTGCCACCAGCAGAGCCTCCGGCGGGGGTGACTATGGCTACACCTTC

v_gene: TRBV11-2
d_gene: TRBD2
j_gene: TRBJ2-1
abundance: NA
CDR3aa: CASSLVAGGSWNEQFF
CDR3nt: TGTGCCAGCAGCTTAGTGGCGGGGGGTTCTTGGAATGAGCAGTTCTTC

v_gene: TRBV19
d_gene: NA
j_gene: TRBJ1-2
abundance: NA
CDR3aa: CASRFGSGDYGYTF
CDR3nt: TGTGCCAGTAGATTCGGTAGCGGGGACTATGGCTACACCTTC

v_gene: TRBV5-1
d_gene: NA
j_gene: TRBJ2-3
abundance: NA
CDR3aa: CASTDLQGTDTQYF
CDR3nt: TGCGCCAGCACCGATCTGCAGGGCACAGATACGCAGTATTTT

v_gene: TRBV11-2
d_gene: TRBD1
j_gene: TRBJ2-7
abundance: NA
CDR3aa: CASSPDRGQEQYF
CDR3nt: TGTGCCAGCAGCCCAGACAGGGGGCAAGAGCAGTACTTC

v_gene: TRBV24-1
d_gene: NA
j_gene: TRBJ2-1
abundance: NA
CDR3aa: CATSGGQYGEQFF
CDR3nt: TGTGCCACCAGTGGAGGACAGTACGGTGAGCAGTTCTTC

v_gene: TRBV6-6
d_gene: TRBD2
j_gene: TRBJ2-3
abundance: NA
CDR3aa: CASSLLAGNTDTQYF
CDR3nt: TGTGCCAGCAGTCTTCTAGCGGGAAACACAGATACGCAGTATTTT

v_gene: TRBV5-4
d_gene: TRBD2
j_gene: TRBJ2-2
abundance: NA
CDR3aa: CASMVAGGTGELFF
CDR3nt: TGTGCCAGCATGGTAGCGGGAGGAACCGGGGAGCTGTTTTTT

v_gene: TRBV9
d_gene: NA
j_gene: TRBJ1-2
abundance: NA
CDR3aa: CASTQGSNYGYTF
CDR3nt: TGTGCCAGCACGCAGGGATCTAACTATGGCTACACCTTC

v_gene: TRBV6-5
d_gene: TRBD2
j_gene: TRBJ2-7
abundance: NA
CDR3aa: CASTHLAAGSYEQYF
CDR3nt: TGTGCCAGCACCCACTTGGCAGCGGGGTCCTACGAGCAGTACTTC

v_gene: TRBV29-1
d_gene: NA
j_gene: TRBJ2-7
abundance: NA
CDR3aa: CSVVQGLHEQYF
CDR3nt: TGCAGCGTTGTTCAGGGTCTCCACGAGCAGTACTTC

v_gene: TRBV6-2/TRBV6-3
d_gene: TRBD2
j_gene: TRBJ2-1
abundance: NA
CDR3aa: CASSYRAGVGNEQFF
CDR3nt: TGTGCCAGCAGTTACAGGGCGGGGGTAGGAAATGAGCAGTTCTTC

v_gene: TRBV30
d_gene: NA
j_gene: TRBJ1-3
abundance: NA
CDR3aa: CAWSALGNTIYF
CDR3nt: TGTGCCTGGAGTGCCCTCGGAAACACCATATATTTT

v_gene: TRBV4-2
d_gene: TRBD1
j_gene: TRBJ1-5
abundance: NA
CDR3aa: CASSQATGGNQPQHF
CDR3nt: TGTGCCAGCAGCCAGGCAACAGGGGGCAATCAGCCCCAGCATTTT

v_gene: TRBV7-3
d_gene: TRBD2
j_gene: TRBJ2-2
abundance: NA
CDR3aa: CASSPGLAGGLWTGELFF
CDR3nt: TGTGCCAGCAGCCCCGGACTAGCGGGGGGTCTTTGGACCGGGGAGCTGTTTTTT

v_gene: TRBV10-1
d_gene: NA
j_gene: TRBJ1-4
abundance: NA
CDR3aa: CASSESHWEKLFF
CDR3nt: TGCGCCAGCAGTGAGTCACATTGGGAAAAACTGTTTTTT

v_gene: TRBV15
d_gene: NA
j_gene: TRBJ1-4
abundance: NA
CDR3aa: CATSRNRATNEKLFF
CDR3nt: TGTGCCACCAGCAGAAACAGAGCAACTAATGAAAAACTGTTTTTT

v_gene: TRBV7-9
d_gene: NA
j_gene: TRBJ1-6
abundance: NA
CDR3aa: CASSLGAGNNSPLHF
CDR3nt: TGTGCCAGCAGCTTAGGGGCAGGGAATAATTCACCCCTCCACTTT

v_gene: TRBV10-3
d_gene: NA
j_gene: TRBJ2-5
abundance: NA
CDR3aa: CAISDRGEETQYF
CDR3nt: TGTGCCATCAGTGATCGAGGCGAAGAGACCCAGTACTTC

v_gene: TRBV6-1
d_gene: TRBD1
j_gene: TRBJ2-1
abundance: NA
CDR3aa: CASSEPGTGNEQFF
CDR3nt: TGTGCCAGCAGTGAACCCGGGACAGGGAATGAGCAGTTCTTC

v_gene: TRBV19
d_gene: NA
j_gene: TRBJ2-3
abundance: NA
CDR3aa: CASSIGGGRADTQYF
CDR3nt: TGTGCCAGTAGTATCGGGGGTGGGCGTGCAGATACGCAGTATTTT

v_gene: TRBV27
d_gene: TRBD1
j_gene: TRBJ1-1
abundance: NA
CDR3aa: CASRSGQGAGAEAFF
CDR3nt: TGTGCCAGCAGGTCGGGACAGGGGGCGGGTGCTGAAGCTTTCTTT

v_gene: TRBV6-5
d_gene: TRBD1
j_gene: TRBJ1-2
abundance: NA
CDR3aa: CATWGTDANYGYTF
CDR3nt: TGTGCCACATGGGGGACAGACGCTAACTATGGCTACACCTTC

v_gene: TRBV18
d_gene: TRBD1
j_gene: TRBJ2-7
abundance: NA
CDR3aa: CASSPPGQASYEQYF
CDR3nt: TGTGCCAGCTCACCACCGGGACAGGCCTCCTACGAGCAGTACTTC

v_gene: TRBV25-1
d_gene: NA
j_gene: TRBJ2-5
abundance: NA
CDR3aa: CASRDSRQETQYF
CDR3nt: TGTGCCAGCAGGGACAGCCGACAAGAGACCCAGTACTTC

v_gene: TRBV14
d_gene: NA
j_gene: TRBJ2-6
abundance: NA
CDR3aa: CASSPSLGQPGANVLTF
CDR3nt: TGTGCCAGCAGCCCGAGCCTCGGACAGCCTGGGGCCAACGTCCTGACTTTC

v_gene: TRBV18
d_gene: TRBD1
j_gene: TRBJ1-6
abundance: once
CDR3aa: CASSPQLLLGQGNSPLHF
CDR3nt: TGTGCCAGCTCACCACAACTCCTTCTGGGACAGGGAAATTCACCCCTCCACTTT

v_gene: TRBV7-9
d_gene: TRBD2
j_gene: TRBJ2-3
abundance: NA
CDR3aa: CASSTRGGPSTDTQYF
CDR3nt: TGTGCCAGCAGCACGCGGGGGGGGCCGAGCACAGATACGCAGTATTTT

v_gene: TRBV6-2/TRBV6-3
d_gene: TRBD2
j_gene: TRBJ2-1
abundance: NA
CDR3aa: CASSDSRGGLHNEQFF
CDR3nt: TGTGCCAGCAGTGACTCTCGGGGGGGTCTGCACAATGAGCAGTTCTTC

v_gene: TRBV4-1
d_gene: NA
j_gene: TRBJ2-7
abundance: NA
CDR3aa: CASSQVTEASEQYF
CDR3nt: TGCGCCAGCAGCCAGGTTACCGAGGCGAGTGAGCAGTACTTC

v_gene: TRBV7-9
d_gene: TRBD2
j_gene: TRBJ2-2
abundance: NA
CDR3aa: CASSLGLAGSRGELFF
CDR3nt: TGTGCCAGCAGCCTAGGACTAGCGGGTTCCCGCGGGGAGCTGTTTTTT

v_gene: TRBV12-5
d_gene: NA
j_gene: TRBJ2-1
abundance: NA
CDR3aa: CASGLVITGTYNEQFF
CDR3nt: TGTGCTAGTGGTTTGGTAATTACAGGAACCTACAATGAGCAGTTCTTC

v_gene: TRBV7-2
d_gene: NA
j_gene: TRBJ1-2
abundance: NA
CDR3aa: CASSLGGKKANYGYTF
CDR3nt: TGTGCCAGCAGCTTAGGGGGCAAGAAGGCTAACTATGGCTACACCTTC

v_gene: TRBV19
d_gene: TRBD1
j_gene: TRBJ2-3
abundance: NA
CDR3aa: CASSMTGADTQYF
CDR3nt: TGTGCCAGTAGTATGACAGGGGCAGATACGCAGTATTTT

v_gene: TRBV28
d_gene: NA
j_gene: TRBJ2-7
abundance: NA
CDR3aa: CATRGGSIYEQYF
CDR3nt: TGTGCCACCAGGGGGGGTTCCATCTACGAGCAGTACTTC

v_gene: TRBV5-6
d_gene: NA
j_gene: TRBJ2-7
abundance: once
CDR3aa: CASSYADEQYF
CDR3nt: TGTGCCAGCAGCTACGCGGACGAGCAGTACTTC

v_gene: TRBV7-2
d_gene: NA
j_gene: TRBJ1-2
abundance: NA
CDR3aa: CASSLLENYGYTF
CDR3nt: TGTGCCAGCAGCTTACTAGAAAACTATGGCTACACCTTC

v_gene: TRBV28
d_gene: NA
j_gene: TRBJ1-1
abundance: NA
CDR3aa: CASSFSDSRAFF
CDR3nt: TGTGCCAGCAGTTTCTCGGACAGCCGGGCTTTCTTT

v_gene: TRBV7-3
d_gene: NA
j_gene: TRBJ2-3
abundance: NA
CDR3aa: CASSRGGAEDTQYF
CDR3nt: TGTGCCAGCAGCAGGGGGGGCGCGGAAGATACGCAGTATTTT

v_gene: TRBV18
d_gene: NA
j_gene: TRBJ2-7
abundance: NA
CDR3aa: CASSPGGNYEQYF
CDR3nt: TGTGCCAGCTCACCAGGAGGGAACTACGAGCAGTACTTC

v_gene: TRBV23-1
d_gene: TRBD2
j_gene: TRBJ2-5
abundance: NA
CDR3aa: CASSQGEGWETQYF
CDR3nt: TGCGCCAGCAGTCAAGGGGAGGGGTGGGAGACCCAGTACTTC

v_gene: TRBV18
d_gene: TRBD1
j_gene: TRBJ1-5
abundance: NA
CDR3aa: CASSSFPANRGPLGNQPQHF
CDR3nt: TGTGCCAGCTCCTCATTTCCGGCGAACAGGGGGCCTCTGGGCAATCAGCCCCAGCATTTT

v_gene: TRBV7-9
d_gene: TRBD1
j_gene: TRBJ2-1
abundance: NA
CDR3aa: CASVPGQGINNEQFF
CDR3nt: TGTGCCAGCGTACCGGGACAGGGGATCAACAATGAGCAGTTCTTC

v_gene: TRBV30
d_gene: NA
j_gene: TRBJ2-7
abundance: NA
CDR3aa: CAWSRKAYEQYF
CDR3nt: TGTGCCTGGAGCAGGAAAGCCTACGAGCAGTACTTC

v_gene: TRBV12-3/TRBV12-4
d_gene: TRBD1
j_gene: TRBJ1-2
abundance: NA
CDR3aa: CASSRGQGDGYTF
CDR3nt: TGTGCCAGCAGCCGGGGACAGGGAGATGGCTACACCTTC

v_gene: TRBV19
d_gene: NA
j_gene: TRBJ2-2
abundance: NA
CDR3aa: CASSILAGNTGELFF
CDR3nt: TGTGCCAGTAGTATACTGGCGGGGAACACCGGGGAGCTGTTTTTT

v_gene: TRBV19
d_gene: NA
j_gene: TRBJ1-5
abundance: NA
CDR3aa: CASSMGLGEAHQPQHF
CDR3nt: TGTGCCAGTAGTATGGGTTTAGGGGAGGCACATCAGCCCCAGCATTTT

v_gene: TRBV14
d_gene: NA
j_gene: TRBJ1-6
abundance: few
CDR3aa: CASSATRTDNSPLHF
CDR3nt: TGTGCCAGCAGCGCAACTCGGACAGATAATTCACCCCTCCACTTT

v_gene: TRBV7-3
d_gene: TRBD1
j_gene: TRBJ2-7
abundance: NA
CDR3aa: CASSLLAGGLYEQYF
CDR3nt: TGTGCCAGCAGCTTATTGGCAGGGGGTCTCTACGAGCAGTACTTC